The clone carrying this TCR beta chain was detected many times. What it binds is unknown. TCRdb used MiXCR to reprocess the RT-PCR reads, holding one entry per CDR3 protein. The table records around 790,000 distinct CDR3 sequences, approximately 22% of them present only once. The data were obtained in a study of response to subunit inactivated influenza vaccine. Study outcomes and limitations: The authors proposed limited new T cell recruitment per seasonal influenza vaccination.

This receptor was identified in a man aged 50 to 59 who received an inactivated influenza vaccine. The source material was PBMCs from blood, sampled more than 4 days after vaccination.

CDR3 nucleotide sequence: TGTGCCAGCTCGCGTATAGCGGGGGTGACCGGGGAGCTGTTTTTT. This translates into CASSRIAGVTGELFF. The rearrangement joins TRBV28 to TRBJ2-2, with 9 bases aligning to TRBD2. Germline V gene data show CDR1 as MDHEN and CDR2 as SYDVKM. The CDR3 length is 15 residues. J gave up 5 bases and V 8 bases, and 9 bases lay outside the gene matches.